Included here is one T cell receptor beta chain sequence, with context. No antigen is known for it. Base qualities are not provided; no much larger clone lies one nucleotide away. The method was the immunoSEQ multiplex PCR assay. What TCRdb holds here is the immuneACCESS table cut down to in-frame rearrangements. Part of the clones is not present; checked against another copy, under half of the missing clones reflect an unresolved V gene, and the others are unexplained. The sample yields about 380,000 clones; just under 95% were counted once. The ten most abundant clones make up roughly 0.02% of the sample. These data are taken from a study of shared T cell receptors in the human thymus (dated by TCRdb to about 2021). Regarding the research as a whole: The study examined how the human thymus generates shared, self-reactive T-cell receptor alpha chains.

The CDR3 holds 16 amino acids from the cysteine to the phenylalanine. Only the CDR3 part of the read is kept: 48 bases, read in frame from the first base. The germline V gene (reference sequence) supplies CDR1 MNHNY and CDR2 SVGAGI. V drops 0 bases and J drops 6 bases, leaving 14 bases in between. This clonotype originated in a human donor. Sequenced input: thymocytes. The V and J segments used are TRBV6-6 and TRBJ2-2, with a tentative D gene TRBD2 over 7 matching bases. The DNA reads TGTGCCAGCAGTTACTCGAAACAGGGAGGGCCCGGGGAGCTGTTTTTT. This is translated as CASSYSKQGGPGELFF.